These 5 T cell receptor beta chains share one sample of origin, sequenced in a study of cytomegalovirus exposure and HLA in healthy donors. The repertoire was sequenced with immunoSEQ multiplex PCR; TCRdb's copy has only in-frame clones and lacks some. Among 150,000 to 200,000 clones listed, approximately 89% were seen once. The sample comprised PBMCs. These receptor sequences come from a man aged 18 to 30 in good health and CMV-seropositive.

The chain is built from TRBV2 and TRBJ2-3; D is possibly TRBD2 (6 bases). V was pared by 6 bases and J by 6 bases, with 13 bases between. From germline, CDR1 is SNHLY and CDR2 FYNNEI. The CDR3 length is 13 residues. CDR3 sequence reads: CASRAGGRDTQYF. CDR3 nucleotide sequence: TGTGCCAGCAGGGCCGGAGGGCGCGATACGCAGTATTTT.

The chain links TRBV6-6 to TRBJ2-1, with 11 bases matching TRBD2. V lost 7 bases, J lost 3 bases, and 2 bases stayed unmatched. Looked up from germline, CDR1 is MNHNY and CDR2 is SVGAGI (reference sequence). CDR3 length: 14 amino acids. Written as DNA, the CDR3 is TGTGCCAGCAATAGCGGGAGGGACTACAATGAGCAGTTCTTC. Translating gives CASNSGRDYNEQFF.

The chain has TRBV7-9 and TRBJ2-3; 10 nucleotides match TRBD2. Unmatched junction bases numbered 1, after V lost 7 bases and J lost 0 bases. The CDR3 contains 14 residues. The germline V gene encodes CDR1 SEHNR and CDR2 FQNEAQ (reference sequence). As DNA, the CDR3 is TGTGCCAGCAAGACTAGCGGGAGCACAGATACGCAGTATTTT. This codes for CASKTSGSTDTQYF.

V usage is TRBV5-4 and J usage is TRBJ1-5; TRBD1 matches at 9 bases. V was pared by 5 bases and J by 4 bases, with 7 bases of the junction left unmatched. This CDR3 has 15 residues. CDR1 SGHNT and CDR2 YYREEE come from the germline V gene (reference sequence). The CDR3 spells CASSPGTGLNQPQHF. CDR3 bases: TGTGCCAGCAGTCCCGGGACAGGGCTTAATCAGCCCCAGCATTTT.

A single count supports this clone. This rearrangement joins TRBV19 to TRBJ2-7, with D unclear. The V gene lost 5 bases and the J gene lost 0 bases, with 8 bases spanning the gap. CDR1 is LNHDA and CDR2 is SQIVND in the germline V gene (reference sequence). This CDR3 spans 13 amino acids. This chain's CDR3 is CASSRLDSYEQYF. As DNA, the CDR3 is TGTGCCAGTAGTCGACTCGACTCCTACGAGCAGTACTTC. Full variable domain (remainder filled in from reference TRBV19 and TRBJ2-7): DGGITQSPKYLFRKEGQNVTLSCEQNLNHDAMYWYRQDPGQGLRLIYYSQIVNDFQKGDIAEGYSVSREKKESFPLTVTSAQKNPTAFYLCASSRLDSYEQYFGPGTRLTVT.